This T cell receptor (beta chain) appears in the sequencing data of a study of T cells expressing NK-cell markers. On the study more broadly: Sorted CD3+CD56-NKG2C+, CD3+CD56+NKG2C+ and CD3+CD56+NKG2C- T cells supplied the TCR beta repertoires. Study observations and caveats: What remained unclear was the HCMV specificity of expanded NKG2C+ T cell clones.

Template switching by 5'RACE with UMIs generated the TCR beta cDNA. With the 5' RACE reads reprocessed, TCRdb shows one record per CDR3 protein and no DNA. The sample table sets out 300,000 to 500,000 distinct CDR3 sequences. For this clonotype: The antigen is unknown.

The CDR3 has 15 residues. J is TRBJ2-1 and V is TRBV12-3 or TRBV12-4; TCRdb lists TRBD1, though no DNA is available to test this call. The sample comprised blood T cells: a sorted CD56 or NKG2C T cell subset, CD4+ or CD8+ T cells, or bulk PBMC T cells (not recorded which). The receptor comes from a woman in her fifties or sixties in good health. The CDR3 sequence is CASSLTTGAYNEQFF.